This entry concerns a single T cell receptor (beta chain). Produced via immunoSEQ multiplex PCR; TCRdb's table is partial and in-frame only. Of about 300,000 clones listed, just under 90% are singletons. This entry is derived from a study of blood T cell repertoires in COVID-19. The length of the CDR3 is 14 residues. V dropped 5 bases and J dropped 5; count of bases not matched to a gene: 6. The germline V gene encodes CDR1 LNHDA and CDR2 SQIVND (reference sequence). The specimen sequenced was peripheral blood. The source is a woman in her forties or fifties with COVID-19, enrolled during active disease. The rearrangement links TRBV19 to TRBJ2-7; 10 nucleotides match TRBD1. CDR3 bases: TGTGCCAGTAGTTCCGGGACAGGGGTAGACGAGCAGTACTTC. It translates to CASSSGTGVDEQYF.